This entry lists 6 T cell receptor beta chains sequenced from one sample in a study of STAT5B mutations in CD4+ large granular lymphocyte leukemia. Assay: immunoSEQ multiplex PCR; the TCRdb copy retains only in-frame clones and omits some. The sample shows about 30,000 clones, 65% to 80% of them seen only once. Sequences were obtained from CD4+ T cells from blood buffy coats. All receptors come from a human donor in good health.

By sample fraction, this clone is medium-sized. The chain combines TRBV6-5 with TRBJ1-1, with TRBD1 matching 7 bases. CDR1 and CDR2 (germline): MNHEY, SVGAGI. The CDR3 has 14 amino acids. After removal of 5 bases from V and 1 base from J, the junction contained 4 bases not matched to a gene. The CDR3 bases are TGTGCCAGCAGTATACGACAGGGGAACACTGAAGCTTTCTTT. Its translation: CASSIRQGNTEAFF.

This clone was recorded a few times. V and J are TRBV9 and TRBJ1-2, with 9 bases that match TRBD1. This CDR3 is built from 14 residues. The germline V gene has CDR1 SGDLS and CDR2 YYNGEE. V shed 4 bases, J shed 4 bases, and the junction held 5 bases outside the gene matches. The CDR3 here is CASSSRDRVYGYTF. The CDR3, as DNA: TGTGCCAGCAGCAGCCGGGACAGGGTCTATGGCTACACCTTC. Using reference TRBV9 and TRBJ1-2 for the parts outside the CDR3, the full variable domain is DSGVTQTPKHLITATGQRVTLRCSPRSGDLSVYWYQQSLDQGLQFLIQYYNGEERAKGNILERFSAQQFPDLHSELNLSSLELGDSALYFCASSSRDRVYGYTFGSGTRLTVV.

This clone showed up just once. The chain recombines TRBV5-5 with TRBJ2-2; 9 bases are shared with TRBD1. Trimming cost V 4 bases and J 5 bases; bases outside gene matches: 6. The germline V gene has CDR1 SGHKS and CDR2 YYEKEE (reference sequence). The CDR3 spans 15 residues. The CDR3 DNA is TGTGCCAGCAGCGGGGGGACAGGGCGAACCGGGGAGCTGTTTTTT. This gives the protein CASSGGTGRTGELFF.

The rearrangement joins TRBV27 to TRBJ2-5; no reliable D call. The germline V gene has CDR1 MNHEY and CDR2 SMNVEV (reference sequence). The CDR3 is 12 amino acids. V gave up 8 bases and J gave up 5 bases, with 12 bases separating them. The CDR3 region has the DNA TGTGCCAGCGGGGTTTCCGGGGAGACCCAGTACTTC. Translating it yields CASGVSGETQYF.

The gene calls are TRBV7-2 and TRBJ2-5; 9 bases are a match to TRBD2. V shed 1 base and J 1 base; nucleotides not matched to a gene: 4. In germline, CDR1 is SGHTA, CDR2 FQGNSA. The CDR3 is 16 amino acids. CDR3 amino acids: CASSLETSGFQETQYF. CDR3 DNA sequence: TGTGCCAGCAGCTTAGAAACTAGCGGGTTCCAAGAGACCCAGTACTTC.

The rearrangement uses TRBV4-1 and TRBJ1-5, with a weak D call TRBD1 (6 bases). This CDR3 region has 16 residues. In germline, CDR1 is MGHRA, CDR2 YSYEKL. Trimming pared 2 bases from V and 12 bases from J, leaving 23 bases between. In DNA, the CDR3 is TGCGCCAGCAGCCAATCGGAGGCAGGGGCCCGGGGGGGCCAGCATTTT. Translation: CASSQSEAGARGGQHF.